The rows below give T cell receptor beta chains drawn from one sample of a study of tumor-infiltrating lymphocytes in localized non-small cell lung cancer. Assay: immunoSEQ multiplex PCR; the TCRdb copy retains only in-frame clones and omits some. The repertoire holds 9,500 to 15,000 clones, with 75% to 80% as singletons. The sequencing sample was made of uninvolved lung tissue not adjacent to the tumor. These receptors came from a human donor with non-small cell lung cancer. The CDR3 runs from the conserved cysteine through the conserved F or W. D genes are given only for firm matches. A row's size may be missing; if present it is once, few, many or a size class.

V	size	D	J	CDR3	DNA
TRBV6-6	medium-sized	TRBD1	TRBJ2-7	CASSWTGDEQYF	TGTGCCAGCAGTTGGACAGGGGACGAGCAGTACTTC
TRBV5-1	once	-	TRBJ1-6	CASSLANRVGNSPLHF	TGCGCCAGCAGCTTGGCGAACAGGGTCGGAAATTCACCCCTCCACTTT
TRBV30	few	TRBD1	TRBJ2-3	CAWSETGGTDTQYF	TGTGCCTGGAGTGAGACAGGGGGGACAGATACGCAGTATTTT
TRBV9	-	TRBD1	TRBJ2-7	CASSDSRTGSPYEQYF	TGTGCCAGCAGCGACTCCCGGACAGGGTCTCCCTACGAGCAGTACTTC
TRBV6-8	once	-	TRBJ2-3	CASFLNLLIESDTQYF	TGTGCCAGCTTCCTAAACCTCCTGATAGAGTCAGATACGCAGTATTTT
TRBV10-3	-	-	TRBJ1-2	CAISDEANYGYTF	TGTGCCATCAGTGATGAAGCTAACTATGGCTACACCTTC
TRBV30	-	TRBD1	TRBJ1-5	CAWTGDSNQPQHF	TGTGCATGGACAGGGGATAGCAATCAGCCCCAGCATTTT
TRBV30	-	TRBD1	TRBJ1-6	CAWGQGANSPLHF	TGTGCCTGGGGACAGGGTGCTAATTCACCCCTCCACTTT
TRBV11-3	-	-	TRBJ1-1	CASSLGRNTEAFF	TGTGCCAGCAGCTTAGGGAGGAACACTGAAGCTTTCTTT
TRBV9	medium-sized	-	TRBJ1-2	CASSDGASYGYTF	TGTGCCAGCAGCGATGGGGCTAGCTATGGCTACACCTTC
TRBV12-5	-	-	TRBJ1-6	CASGLDNSPLHF	TGTGCTAGTGGTTTGGATAATTCACCCCTCCACTTT
TRBV9	-	TRBD2	TRBJ2-7	CASSVAGGGSYEQYF	TGTGCCAGCAGCGTAGCCGGGGGGGGATCCTACGAGCAGTACTTC
TRBV7-2	-	-	TRBJ2-1	CASSLGTSTYNEQFF	TGTGCCAGCAGCTTAGGGACCAGCACCTACAATGAGCAGTTCTTC
TRBV5-1	medium-sized	-	TRBJ2-1	CASSFGQGSEQFF	TGCGCCAGCAGCTTTGGCCAGGGCAGTGAGCAGTTCTTC
TRBV28	-	-	TRBJ2-7	CASSWGPGREKSYEQYF	TGTGCCAGCAGTTGGGGACCGGGCAGGGAGAAATCCTACGAGCAGTACTTC
TRBV2	-	-	TRBJ2-3	CASSLEGRGADTQYF	TGTGCCAGCAGTTTGGAGGGTAGGGGCGCAGATACGCAGTATTTT
TRBV2	-	TRBD1	TRBJ2-2	CASSATGDHTGELFF	TGTGCCAGCAGTGCGACAGGGGATCACACCGGGGAGCTGTTTTTT
TRBV4-2	-	TRBD1	TRBJ1-2	CASSQDRGGGYGYTF	TGTGCCAGCAGCCAAGACAGAGGGGGCGGCTATGGCTACACCTTC
TRBV5-1	-	TRBD1	TRBJ1-1	CASSLVTGENTEAFF	TGCGCCAGCAGCTTGGTGACAGGGGAGAACACTGAAGCTTTCTTT
TRBV5-1	-	-	TRBJ1-6	CASSVDPSRSPLHF	TGCGCCAGCAGCGTGGACCCCTCCAGGTCACCCCTCCACTTT
TRBV7-2	-	TRBD1	TRBJ2-7	CASSSRDRAYEQYF	TGTGCCAGCAGCAGCCGGGACAGGGCCTACGAGCAGTACTTC
TRBV5-4	-	-	TRBJ1-6	CASSSKDGGSPLHF	TGTGCCAGCAGCTCGAAGGATGGTGGTTCACCCCTCCACTTT
TRBV28	-	-	TRBJ1-4	CASSPAPNEKLFF	TGTGCCAGCAGTCCGGCCCCTAATGAAAAACTGTTTTTT
TRBV5-4	once	-	TRBJ1-5	CASSLAGINQPQHF	TGTGCCAGCAGCTTGGCGGGGATAAATCAGCCCCAGCATTTT
TRBV9	once	-	TRBJ2-7	CASSVGSTTLVYEQYF	TGTGCCAGCAGCGTAGGCTCGACTACCTTAGTCTACGAGCAGTACTTC
TRBV2	-	-	TRBJ2-5	CASMMEETQYF	TGTGCCAGCATGATGGAAGAGACCCAGTACTTC
TRBV27	-	TRBD2	TRBJ2-2	CASSGRRIGELFF	TGTGCCAGCAGCGGGAGGAGGATCGGGGAGCTGTTTTTT
TRBV5-1	-	-	TRBJ2-3	CASTLRRGPGETQYF	TGCGCCAGCACCTTACGGAGGGGCCCAGGGGAGACGCAGTATTTT
TRBV6-5	-	-	TRBJ2-1	CASSYNNEQFF	TGTGCCAGCAGTTACAACAATGAGCAGTTCTTC
TRBV7-3	-	-	TRBJ2-7	CASSPLAALRYEQYF	TGTGCCAGCAGCCCCTTGGCTGCTCTTCGCTACGAGCAGTACTTC
TRBV28	-	-	TRBJ2-7	CASSWGPDLEEQYF	TGTGCCAGCAGTTGGGGACCAGACCTGGAGGAGCAGTACTTC
TRBV2	-	TRBD1	TRBJ2-3	CASRDRVDTQYF	TGTGCCAGCCGGGACAGGGTGGATACGCAGTATTTT
TRBV14	-	TRBD2	TRBJ2-3	CASSLVRGGTDTQYF	TGTGCCAGCAGCCTCGTCCGGGGGGGCACAGATACGCAGTATTTT
TRBV11-2	-	TRBD1	TRBJ1-3	CASSPRQGLSSGNTIYF	TGTGCCAGCAGCCCAAGACAGGGCCTAAGCTCTGGAAACACCATATATTTT
TRBV20-1	-	-	TRBJ2-4	CSAGPRNIQYF	TGCAGTGCTGGACCGAGAAACATTCAGTACTTC
TRBV5-6	-	-	TRBJ1-2	CASSSSGIHGYTF	TGTGCCAGCAGCTCATCGGGCATTCATGGCTACACCTTC
TRBV6-5	-	-	TRBJ2-7	CASSNPGGSNEQYF	TGTGCCAGCAGTAACCCCGGGGGTTCCAACGAGCAGTACTTC
TRBV30	-	TRBD1	TRBJ1-1	CAWSGGQGGQNTEAFF	TGTGCCTGGAGTGGGGGACAGGGTGGACAAAACACTGAAGCTTTCTTT
TRBV29-1	once	TRBD2	TRBJ2-7	CSVGLAGALLGYEQYF	TGCAGCGTAGGACTAGCGGGAGCCCTGTTGGGGTACGAGCAGTACTTC
TRBV30	-	-	TRBJ1-4	CAWSTSGATNEKLFF	TGTGCCTGGAGTACCTCAGGGGCAACTAATGAAAAACTGTTTTTT
TRBV5-4	-	-	TRBJ1-1	CASSLIGTEAFF	TGTGCCAGCAGCTTGATCGGAACTGAAGCTTTCTTT
TRBV6-6	-	TRBD1	TRBJ1-2	CASTKSPGQFYGYTF	TGTGCCAGCACCAAATCTCCGGGACAGTTCTATGGCTACACCTTC
TRBV6-4	-	-	TRBJ1-6	CASSEGAGYNSPLHF	TGTGCCAGCAGTGAAGGGGCAGGGTATAATTCACCCCTCCACTTT
TRBV4-3	-	-	TRBJ1-1	CASSHDMMGVANTEAFF	TGCGCCAGCAGCCACGACATGATGGGCGTAGCGAACACTGAAGCTTTCTTT
TRBV6-5	-	-	TRBJ1-2	CASSYTRGGYTF	TGTGCCAGCAGTTACACGCGTGGTGGCTACACCTTC
TRBV19	-	-	TRBJ1-2	CASSRLLYGYTF	TGTGCCAGTAGTAGGCTCCTGTATGGCTACACCTTC
TRBV7-2	-	TRBD1	TRBJ1-2	CASSLVSGQGVGYTF	TGTGCCAGCAGCTTAGTCTCCGGGCAGGGGGTTGGCTACACCTTC
TRBV11-2	few	-	TRBJ2-5	CASSPGVQETQYF	TGTGCCAGCAGCCCGGGAGTGCAAGAGACCCAGTACTTC
TRBV14	-	TRBD1	TRBJ1-1	CASSFTGTGEAFF	TGTGCCAGCAGCTTTACCGGGACAGGAGAGGCTTTCTTT
TRBV6-6	few	-	TRBJ1-1	CASSPTLNTEAFF	TGTGCCAGCAGCCCTACACTGAACACTGAAGCTTTCTTT
TRBV7-8	-	TRBD1	TRBJ1-1	CASSRTGEQAFF	TGTGCCAGCAGCCGTACAGGGGAACAAGCTTTCTTT